This section outlines one T cell receptor beta chain sequence together with its context. The antigen remains unidentified. Data came from immunoSEQ multiplex PCR; TCRdb stores just in-frame clones and leaves some out. The table includes 180,000 or so clones, 85% to 90% detected once. Pooled samples include second doses given at about 4 or 12 weeks. The sample belongs to a study of T cell responses to AZD1222 COVID-19 vaccine. Study-level results: Recipients of two AZD1222 doses showed rising Spike-specific TCR breadth and depth.

V lost 3 bases and J lost 10, with 10 bases in between. This CDR3 has 12 amino acids. Germline-derived CDR1 and CDR2 are LGHDT and YNNKEL (reference sequence). The chain combines TRBV3-1 (or the pseudogene TRBV3-2) with TRBJ2-1, with D perhaps matching TRBD2 (5 bases). This sample comprised peripheral blood, obtained 28 days after the second AZD1222 dose. The receptor comes from an adult who received the AZD1222 COVID-19 vaccine. The CDR3 loop is CASSHMSGEQFF. As DNA, the CDR3 is TGTGCCAGCAGCCATATGAGCGGCGAGCAGTTCTTC.